These T cell receptor beta chains were read from a single sample in a study of T cell repertoires and leukemia-associated antigens. TCRdb reprocessed the 5' RACE reads with MiXCR, giving one entry per CDR3 protein. The data show roughly 12,000 distinct CDR3 sequences, just over 40% seen once. No antigens are known for them. The material sequenced was CD3+ T cells sorted from blood and cultured. The receptor source for this set is a female donor in good health. The CDR3 runs from the conserved cysteine through the conserved F or W. The D gene is left open where the match is weak. Not every row has a clone size; where given, it reads once, few, many or a size class.

few	TRBV27	TRBD2	TRBJ2-7	CTSRDLTGTSGYEQYF	TGTACCAGCAGAGATTTAACCGGGACTAGCGGCTACGAGCAGTACTTC
few	TRBV28	.	TRBJ1-2	CASSFGGDGYTF	TGTGCCAGCAGTTTTGGGGGGGATGGCTACACCTTC
.	TRBV5-1	TRBD2	TRBJ2-1	CDSSSTSGYNEQFF	TGCGACAGCAGCTCGACTAGCGGATACAATGAGCAGTTCTTC
.	TRBV20-1	.	TRBJ2-1	CSARGGSGFQNEQFF	TGCAGTGCTAGAGGCGGCAGCGGGTTTCAGAATGAGCAGTTCTTC
.	TRBV20-1	TRBD2	TRBJ2-5	CSATTSGAYETQYF	TGCAGTGCTACGACTAGCGGGGCCTATGAGACCCAGTACTTC
.	TRBV29-1	.	TRBJ1-2	CSVQQGSNYGYTF	TGCAGCGTTCAACAGGGATCTAACTATGGCTACACCTTC
many	TRBV5-6	TRBD1	TRBJ2-7	CASSRDRGTYEQYF	TGTGCCAGCAGCCGGGACAGGGGGACGTACGAGCAGTACTTC
many	TRBV6-2/TRBV6-3	.	TRBJ1-5	CASSRRGNQPQHF	TGTGCCAGCAGTAGGAGGGGCAATCAGCCCCAGCATTTT
.	TRBV29-1	TRBD2	TRBJ2-3	CSVARILGGDTQYF	TGCAGCGTTGCTAGAATCCTCGGGGGGGATACGCAGTATTTT
.	TRBV15	TRBD2	TRBJ2-7	CATSRGFTATSGYEQYF	TGTGCCACAAGCAGAGGTTTCACCGCGACTAGCGGCTACGAGCAGTACTTC
few	TRBV12-3/TRBV12-4	TRBD2	TRBJ2-3	CACSLAGGLVTDTQYF	TGTGCCTGCAGTTTAGCGGGAGGGCTGGTTACAGATACGCAGTATTTT
.	TRBV7-2	.	TRBJ2-1	CASSPFPLCSYNEQFF	TGTGCCAGCAGCCCCTTCCCACTGTGCTCCTACAATGAGCAGTTCTTC
.	TRBV11-2	.	TRBJ2-7	CASSPFGYRNGPYEQYF	TGTGCCAGCAGCCCTTTTGGATATAGGAATGGACCCTACGAGCAGTACTTC
.	TRBV12-3/TRBV12-4	.	TRBJ1-3	CASSLRTPGENTIYF	TGTGCCAGCAGTCTCAGAACCCCGGGGGAAAACACCATATATTTT
.	TRBV20-1	TRBD2	TRBJ2-3	CSARLELRELTDTQYF	TGCAGTGCTAGATTGGAGCTGCGGGAGCTTACGGATACGCAGTATTTT
.	TRBV6-5	.	TRBJ2-1	CASGFNEQFF	TGTGCCAGCGGGTTTAATGAGCAGTTCTTC
few	TRBV10-1	.	TRBJ2-1	CASSDGDNEQFF	TGCGCCAGCAGTGACGGGGACAATGAGCAGTTCTTC
.	TRBV7-3	TRBD2	TRBJ2-7	CASSPWPLAGLVYEQYF	TGTGCCAGCAGCCCCTGGCCTCTAGCGGGCCTCGTATACGAGCAGTACTTC
many	TRBV7-9	.	TRBJ2-3	CASSFPTGPSTDTQYF	TGTGCCAGCAGCTTCCCCACAGGACCAAGCACAGATACGCAGTATTTT
.	TRBV4-3	TRBD2	TRBJ2-1	CASSPGRGSYNEQFF	TGCGCCAGCAGCCCCGGGCGGGGGTCCTACAATGAGCAGTTCTTC
.	TRBV4-1	TRBD2	TRBJ2-2	CAGRAAGGLSGELFF	TGCGCCGGCAGGGCGGCGGGAGGGCTCTCCGGGGAGCTGTTTTTT
.	TRBV4-2	.	TRBJ2-1	CASSQASAEAHEQFF	TGTGCCAGCAGCCAAGCCAGTGCGGAGGCCCATGAGCAGTTCTTC
.	TRBV5-1	TRBD1	TRBJ1-5	CASSLAGQANQPQHF	TGCGCCAGCAGCTTGGCGGGACAGGCCAATCAGCCCCAGCATTTT
.	TRBV5-1	.	TRBJ2-5	CASSMNVQETQYF	TGCGCCAGCTCTATGAACGTCCAAGAGACCCAGTACTTC
few	TRBV12-3/TRBV12-4	.	TRBJ1-1	CASSSPRGMNTEAFF	TGTGCCAGCAGTTCCCCTCGGGGAATGAACACTGAAGCTTTCTTT
.	TRBV7-2	.	TRBJ2-7	CASSSIVTVQYF	TGTGCCAGCAGCTCCATTGTGACGGTGCAGTACTTC
.	TRBV27	.	TRBJ1-1	CASSPGRLNTEAFF	TGTGCCAGCAGTCCCGGACGGTTGAACACTGAAGCTTTCTTT
.	TRBV11-2	TRBD1	TRBJ2-3	CASSSSGTGPNTDTQYF	TGTGCCAGCAGCTCCTCCGGGACAGGGCCGAACACGGATACGCAGTATTTT
.	TRBV6-5	.	TRBJ1-1	CASAGKGRPNTEAFF	TGTGCCAGCGCCGGAAAGGGACGTCCGAACACTGAAGCTTTCTTT
.	TRBV9	TRBD1	TRBJ2-6	CASGQGASGVNVLTF	TGTGCCAGCGGACAGGGAGCGAGTGGGGTTAACGTCCTGACTTTC
medium-sized	TRBV3-1	.	TRBJ1-2	CASSPQRVGGYTF	TGTGCCAGCAGCCCCCAGAGGGTGGGGGGCTACACCTTC
.	TRBV20-1	TRBD1	TRBJ1-1	CSARDRDRGGNTEAFF	TGCAGTGCTAGAGATCGGGACAGGGGCGGGAACACTGAAGCTTTCTTT
once	TRBV7-9	.	TRBJ2-6	CASSLVFQAFSGANVLTF	TGTGCCAGCAGCTTAGTTTTCCAGGCCTTCTCTGGGGCCAACGTCCTGACTTTC